This T cell receptor (beta chain) is from a study of CD8 T cells in Susac syndrome. When the RNA was reverse transcribed, random hexamers were used with an input of about 0.45 to 1 ug. In TCRdb, the immunoSEQ multiplex PCR reads were re-called with MiXCR into one record per CDR3 protein. Found here are around 71,000 distinct CDR3 sequences, around 93% of them singletons; the top ten hold roughly 0.16%. This clonotype was detected only a few times. V was shortened by 4 bases and J by 4 bases, with 8 bases between the two germline ends. This CDR3 region has 12 residues. The V gene's germline CDR1 is LGHNA and CDR2 YNFKEQ.

Sequenced sample: CD4+ T cells from PBMCs. The receptor comes from a human donor with Susac syndrome. The V gene is TRBV4-2, the J gene TRBJ2-7; no definite D call. This CDR3 is CASSRLGYEQYF. CDR3 DNA sequence: TGTGCCAGCAGCCGCCTGGGATACGAGCAGTACTTC.